In its sample, the clone carrying this T cell receptor (beta chain) was seen a few times. Its antigen is unknown. The data are from a study of T cell repertoires in cytomegalovirus infection. Whole-study context: HLA-B-restricted CMV epitopes that are well studied, plus recently identified HLA-C-restricted ones, were used by the study. Indications of both CMV infection and matching HLA type were provided by public TCR beta signatures.

Findings of the study overall: Cumulated frequencies of public TCR beta families served to identify carriers of CMV plus the relevant HLA. Ex vivo responses were dominated by HLA-C-restricted CMV-specific TCR beta clonotypes.

TCRdb analysed the reads with MiXCR anew, one entry per CDR3 protein. The sample contains about 770,000 distinct CDR3 sequences, 25% to 30% of which appear only once. The CDR3 is made up of 17 amino acids. Trimming left V 3 bases short and J 8 bases short, with 23 bases between. Germline V gene data show CDR1 as SGDLS and CDR2 as YYNGEE. The chain combines TRBV9 with TRBJ1-4; no clear D gene. This clonotype originated in a human donor in good health (CMV status not recorded). Some clones in this sample may be carry-over from other donors' samples. Sample: cultured CD8+ T cells from PBMCs, taken from culture after CMV antigen stimulation. This chain's CDR3 is CASSDPRRPEGGEKLFF. CDR3 coding DNA: TGTGCCAGCAGCGACCCACGCCGCCCCGAAGGAGGCGAAAAACTGTTTTTT.